This T cell receptor beta chain emerged from a study of blood T cell repertoires in COVID-19. For the study at large: COVID-19 samples collected from the United States, Italy and Spain covered acute and convalescent phases. The analysed material was cDNA or gDNA that came from T cells, B-cell-depleted T cells, or PBMCs.

TCRdb's table, derived via immunoSEQ multiplex PCR, lists solely in-frame clones and lacks some. The table has 390,000 or so clones, just over 85% seen once. This clone was seen a handful of times. Germline lookup yields CDR1 SGHRS and CDR2 YFSETQ. Deletions cut 0 bases from V and 4 bases from J, with 14 bases between. This CDR3 has 16 amino acids. This receptor was obtained from a woman in her twenties or thirties with active or convalescent COVID-19. The sample was peripheral blood. This sequence joins TRBV5-1 and TRBJ1-3; possibly TRBD1 for D (5 bases). Here the CDR3 reads CASSLEGAGSGNTIYF. Here the CDR3 DNA reads TGCGCCAGCAGCTTGGAGGGTGCAGGGTCGGGAAACACCATATATTTT.